Listed below are T cell receptor beta chains from one sample, sequenced in a study of T-cell memory formation after mild COVID-19. One entry per CDR3 protein, called by TCRdb with MiXCR from the 5' RACE reads. The table shows roughly 600,000 distinct CDR3 sequences, with roughly 18% occurring only once. Sequenced material: PBMCs or a T cell subset sorted from them (not recorded which). These receptors originate from an adult woman who had mild COVID-19 (a few samples of this study predate the infection). Cell type and time point are not known. CDR3s include the opening cysteine and the closing phenylalanine or tryptophan. D genes are given only for firm matches. Size tells how often a clone was seen (once, few, many) or the class of an expanded clone, and some rows leave it out.

TRBD2	TRBV15	many	TRBJ2-7	TGTGCCACCAGCAGACTAGCGGGGACTAAAGCCTACGAGCAGTACTTC	CATSRLAGTKAYEQYF
TRBD2	TRBV24-1	few	TRBJ2-3	TGTGCCACCAGTGAAAGCGGGAGGACCACAGATACGCAGTATTTT	CATSESGRTTDTQYF
-	TRBV18	-	TRBJ2-7	TGTGCCAGCCCCAGGGACTACGAGCAGTACTTC	CASPRDYEQYF
TRBD2	TRBV9	-	TRBJ2-5	TGTGCCAGCAGCGTAGATCCCACCGGCGGGAGCTTAGAGACCCAGTACTTC	CASSVDPTGGSLETQYF
-	TRBV7-6	few	TRBJ2-7	TGTGCCAGCAGCTTAGCGGGCGGGGCCACCTACGAGCAGTACTTC	CASSLAGGATYEQYF
TRBD2	TRBV6-2/TRBV6-3	few	TRBJ2-1	TGTGCCAGCAGTTATTGGGGACTAGCGGCGGACAATGAGCAGTTCTTC	CASSYWGLAADNEQFF
-	TRBV6-4	few	TRBJ2-1	TGTGCCAGCAGCTCCCTCGTACGCCGTCGCGCCTACAATGAGCAGTTCTTC	CASSSLVRRRAYNEQFF
-	TRBV12-3/TRBV12-4	many	TRBJ2-4	TGTGCCAGCAGTCCACCACAGCTAGCCAAAAACATTCAGTACTTC	CASSPPQLAKNIQYF
TRBD1	TRBV4-1	few	TRBJ2-7	TGCGCCAGCAGGTTGAACAGGGGTTCCGAGCAGTACTTC	CASRLNRGSEQYF
TRBD1	TRBV2	many	TRBJ1-2	TGTGCCAGCAGTGGGTTTACCGGGACAGGGGGATCCTATGGCTACACCTTC	CASSGFTGTGGSYGYTF
TRBD2	TRBV27	few	TRBJ2-7	TGTGCCAGCAGTTTCATAGCGGGAGAGGGCGAGCAGTACTTC	CASSFIAGEGEQYF
-	TRBV15	-	TRBJ1-2	TGTGCCACCAGCAGAGAGACGCGGCCCCGGGAGGCCTATGGCTACACCTTC	CATSRETRPREAYGYTF
TRBD1	TRBV12-3/TRBV12-4	few	TRBJ1-4	TGTGCCAGCAGTTTGGGGGACAGGGGCTCTGAAAAACTGTTTTTT	CASSLGDRGSEKLFF
TRBD1	TRBV5-1	few	TRBJ1-1	TGCGCCAGCAGCAAGGGACAGGTGGTGTCGGCTGAAGCTTTCTTT	CASSKGQVVSAEAFF
-	TRBV6-4	-	TRBJ2-1	TGTGCCAGCAGTGACCGCTTTAGCTCCTACAATGAGCAGTTCTTC	CASSDRFSSYNEQFF
TRBD2	TRBV7-9	many	TRBJ2-7	TGTGCCAGCAGCTTTAGAGCGGGACTAGCGGGAGGGCCCCTTCTGTACTTC	CASSFRAGLAGGPLLYF
-	TRBV20-1	-	TRBJ1-1	TGCAGTGCTAGAGAATGGGGGCGTGTTACTGAAGCTTTCTTT	CSAREWGRVTEAFF
-	TRBV10-2	-	TRBJ1-2	TGCGCCACATCCAAGGACAGCTATGGCTACACCTTC	CATSKDSYGYTF
TRBD1	TRBV6-6	-	TRBJ2-7	TGTGCCAGCAGTTACCCCGGGACAGGGGACTACGAGCAGTACTTC	CASSYPGTGDYEQYF
-	TRBV7-2	few	TRBJ1-2	TGTGCCAGCAGCAAACGGGGGAATGGCTACACCTTC	CASSKRGNGYTF
-	TRBV5-1	many	TRBJ2-3	TGTGCCAGCAGTTTAGTCGGCACAGATACGCAGTATTTT	CASSLVGTDTQYF
-	TRBV5-1	-	TRBJ2-5	TGCGCCAGCAGCTTGGCGATATGGGAGCAAGAGACCCAGTACTTC	CASSLAIWEQETQYF
-	TRBV7-9	few	TRBJ1-1	TGTGCCAGCAGCTACTTGGGGACTGAAGCTTTCTTT	CASSYLGTEAFF
-	TRBV14	many	TRBJ1-2	TGTGCCAGCAGCCAAGACAGGGGCTATGGCTACACCTTC	CASSQDRGYGYTF
TRBD1	TRBV12-3/TRBV12-4	-	TRBJ2-4	TGTGCCAGCAGTTCACCCGGGACAGGGTACGTCAAAAACATTCAGTACTTC	CASSSPGTGYVKNIQYF
TRBD2	TRBV9	-	TRBJ2-2	TGTGCCAGCAGCGTAGCCTCCAGGGGGCGAGCGGGAGGGCCGAACACCGGGGAGCTGTTTTTT	CASSVASRGRAGGPNTGELFF
TRBD2	TRBV7-2	many	TRBJ2-3	TGTGCCAGCAGCTTACTGAGCGGCGGGTGGCCGACTAGCTCAAGCACAGATACGCAGTATTTT	CASSLLSGGWPTSSSTDTQYF
-	TRBV6-4	few	TRBJ2-2	TGTGCCAGCAGTGACGGCTCGGCCGGGGAGCTGTTTTTT	CASSDGSAGELFF
-	TRBV6-5	-	TRBJ1-1	TGTGCCAGCAGTTACTTCGGCTTTAGAGGGAGCACTGAAGCTTTCTTT	CASSYFGFRGSTEAFF
-	TRBV9	-	TRBJ1-3	TGTGCCAGCAGGGGGGCAGTAGGAAACACCATATATTTT	CASRGAVGNTIYF
TRBD2	TRBV6-5	few	TRBJ2-5	TGTGCCAGCAGTTACTCGAAGGTAGCGGGGGGTGAAGAGACCCAGTACTTC	CASSYSKVAGGEETQYF
TRBD2	TRBV7-9	-	TRBJ2-3	TGTGCCAGCAGCTCCCTGGGAGGGAGGGAGGATACGCAGTATTTT	CASSSLGGREDTQYF
-	TRBV25-1	-	TRBJ2-2	TGTGCCAGCAGTGAAGCCTTCCCCGGGGAGCTGTTTTTT	CASSEAFPGELFF
TRBD2	TRBV29-1	few	TRBJ2-1	TGCAGCGTTGACAAACTAGCGGGAGGGCCGCGGTACAATGAGCAGTTCTTC	CSVDKLAGGPRYNEQFF
TRBD2	TRBV20-1	-	TRBJ2-7	TGCAGTGCTACCTATGCGGGGTCAGGCGGGAGGGCCGACGAGCAGTACTTC	CSATYAGSGGRADEQYF
-	TRBV7-2	few	TRBJ2-3	TGTGCCAGCAGCCTCAGGTCGCTGGGGACAGATACGCAGTATTTT	CASSLRSLGTDTQYF
TRBD2	TRBV19	-	TRBJ2-7	TGTGCCAGTAGTATAGCGGGACTAGTTTTCGAGCAGTACTTC	CASSIAGLVFEQYF
TRBD1	TRBV24-1	-	TRBJ2-1	TGTGCCACCAGTGATCCGGACAGGGGAGGCAATGAGCAGTTCTTC	CATSDPDRGGNEQFF
-	TRBV12-3/TRBV12-4	-	TRBJ2-3	TGTGCCACCGGGACTTCACCCTGGGGCACAGATACGCAGTATTTT	CATGTSPWGTDTQYF
TRBD1	TRBV29-1	-	TRBJ2-1	TGCAGCGTGGCTCGTCAGGGGGCGAGGAATGAGCAGTTCTTC	CSVARQGARNEQFF